Below are 19 T cell receptor beta chains sequenced from a single sample in a study of cytomegalovirus exposure and HLA in healthy donors. TCRdb keeps only in-frame clones here, not all; method: immunoSEQ multiplex PCR. The data show some 200,000 clones, 75% to 85% seen once. The sample comprised PBMCs. These TCRs come from a woman in her thirties in good health and CMV-seropositive.

The rearrangement uses TRBV7-6 and TRBJ2-2, with 8 bases aligning to TRBD2. The V gene end was trimmed by 5 bases and the J gene end by 0 bases; junction bases not matched to a gene: 5. CDR1 is SGHVS and CDR2 is FNYEAQ in the germline V gene. The CDR3 has 16 residues. The DNA for the CDR3 is TGTGCCAGCAGCAGTTTTAGCGGGGCGAACACCGGGGAGCTGTTTTTT. Encoded protein: CASSSFSGANTGELFF.

The gene calls are TRBV5-4 and TRBJ2-7; tentatively, D is TRBD2 (7 bases). CDR1 is SGHNT, CDR2 YYREEE, per germline (reference sequence). With 0 bases removed from V and 2 bases from J, the gap between germline ends came to 21 bases. The CDR3 is 18 residues long. This CDR3 reads CASSLGRGRGLAAYEQYF. CDR3 nucleotides: TGTGCCAGCAGCTTGGGCAGGGGACGGGGTCTAGCGGCCTACGAGCAGTACTTC.

This clone appeared a single time. The rearrangement links TRBV27 to TRBJ1-1, with D maybe TRBD1 (6 bases). The ends were cut back, 1 base at V and 8 bases at J, with 17 bases in the middle. The CDR3 has 15 amino acids. Germline V CDR1 and CDR2: MNHEY, SMNVEV (reference sequence). This chain's CDR3 is CASSLWQMPGTEAFF. DNA of the CDR3: TGTGCCAGCAGTTTATGGCAAATGCCCGGGACAGAAGCTTTCTTT.

J is TRBJ2-5 and V is TRBV5-6, with 15 nucleotides matching TRBD2. This CDR3 contains 19 residues. The V gene's germline CDR1 is SGHDT and CDR2 YYEEEE. V was clipped by 1 base and J by 5 bases; unmatched bases: 12. The CDR3 here is CASSLKPWTSGREGETQYF. CDR3 DNA sequence: TGTGCCAGCAGCTTGAAACCCTGGACTAGCGGGAGGGAGGGGGAGACCCAGTACTTC.

The genes are TRBV6-1 and TRBJ1-2; 9 bases map to TRBD1. CDR1 MNHNS and CDR2 SASEGT come from the germline V gene. The CDR3 totals 13 residues. V shed 8 bases and J 7 bases; nucleotides not matched to a gene: 8. Here the CDR3 DNA reads TGTGCCAGCGCGGGACAGGGACGCGGTGGCTACACCTTC. Its translation: CASAGQGRGGYTF.

The rearrangement links TRBV9 to TRBJ1-1; D is unresolved. The CDR3 extends over 13 amino acids. In germline, CDR1 is SGDLS, CDR2 YYNGEE. V lost 1 base and J 7 bases, leaving 11 bases between the germline ends. The CDR3 DNA reads as TGTGCCAGCAGCGTAAACCCGGGAGATGAAGCTTTCTTT. It specifies CASSVNPGDEAFF.

The chain joins TRBV10-3 to TRBJ1-1; 7 bases line up with TRBD1. The CDR3 length is 13 residues. V shed 7 bases, J shed 1 base, and the junction held 3 bases outside the gene matches. Germline lookup yields CDR1 ENHRY and CDR2 SYGVKD. CDR3 nucleotides: TGTGCCATCAACCCAGGGGGGAACACTGAAGCTTTCTTT. This gives the protein CAINPGGNTEAFF.

The genes are TRBV5-1 and TRBJ2-7; D is uncertain. This CDR3 comprises 12 residues. Germline V CDR1 and CDR2: SGHRS, YFSETQ. Trimming pared 8 bases from V and 3 bases from J, leaving 12 bases between. This chain's CDR3 is CASTQDNYEQYF. The DNA of the CDR3 is TGCGCCAGTACTCAGGATAACTACGAGCAGTACTTC.

This clone was seen just once. This chain connects TRBV27 to TRBJ2-1; 7 bases fit TRBD2. The CDR3 loop spans 15 amino acids. V trimming: 3 bases; J trimming: 8 bases; junction bases outside the gene matches: 10. Germline CDR1 is MNHEY and CDR2 is SMNVEV (reference sequence). CDR3 protein: CASSFGGGPVDEQFF. CDR3 coding DNA: TGTGCCAGCAGTTTCGGGGGAGGGCCTGTAGATGAGCAGTTCTTC.

This clone was picked up one time. The chain is built from TRBV19 and TRBJ2-1; D unclear. V lost 8 bases to trimming and J lost 6 bases, with 11 bases between them. CDR3 length: 12 amino acids. Germline V lookup: CDR1 LNHDA, CDR2 SQIVND (reference sequence). The CDR3 sequence is CASSWLSNEQFF. The CDR3 nucleotides are TGTGCCAGTTCTTGGCTTTCCAATGAGCAGTTCTTC.

The J gene is TRBJ1-5, the V gene TRBV6-1; no clear D gene. CDR1 and CDR2 from the germline V gene are MNHNS and SASEGT. The V end was cut by 3 bases, the J end by 4 bases, with 7 bases between. This CDR3 is built from 13 residues. The CDR3 reads CASSDYQNQPQHF. The CDR3 coding sequence is TGTGCCAGCAGTGACTACCAAAATCAGCCCCAGCATTTT.

J is TRBJ1-1 and V is TRBV4-1; the D gene is possibly TRBD1 (5 bases). The V and J ends lost 4 bases and 1 base respectively, with 7 bases between them. The CDR3 contains 13 residues. Germline CDR1 reads MGHRA; CDR2 reads YSYEKL. The CDR3: CASSLGQNTEAFF. The CDR3 DNA sequence: TGCGCCAGCAGCCTCGGACAGAACACTGAAGCTTTCTTT.

The chain combines TRBV4-2 with TRBJ2-1; D may be TRBD1 (5 bases). Germline CDR1 is LGHNA and CDR2 is YNFKEQ. CDR3 length equals 19 residues. The V gene lost 0 bases and the J gene lost 7 bases, with 25 bases spanning the gap. The CDR3 loop is CASSQDKGVLRSEGNEQFF. In DNA, the CDR3 is TGTGCCAGCAGCCAAGATAAAGGGGTCCTCAGGAGCGAAGGGAATGAGCAGTTCTTC.

This clone was seen at least ten times. This chain joins TRBV2 and TRBJ2-2; a possible D gene is TRBD1 (6 bases). V was clipped by 7 bases and J by 3 bases, with 15 bases between them. CDR3 length equals 15 residues. The V gene's germline CDR1 is SNHLY and CDR2 FYNNEI. The chain's CDR3 is CASKGVRGYTGELFF. The CDR3 region has the DNA TGTGCCAGCAAGGGGGTCAGGGGTTACACCGGGGAGCTGTTTTTT.

The gene calls are TRBV5-1 and TRBJ2-7; D is possibly TRBD2 (6 bases). V was shortened by 0 bases and J by 3 bases, with 10 bases between the two germline ends. In germline, CDR1 is SGHRS, CDR2 YFSETQ. The length of the CDR3 is 14 residues. The CDR3 reads CASSLAGEVYEQYF. CDR3 in DNA: TGCGCCAGCAGCTTGGCGGGGGAGGTCTACGAGCAGTACTTC.

This clone was found a few times. The chain uses TRBV5-1 and TRBJ2-7, with 9 bases identical to TRBD1. The CDR3 spans 14 residues. V was clipped by 3 bases and J by 6 bases; unmatched bases: 7. Germline CDR1 SGHRS, CDR2 YFSETQ. CDR3 loop: CASSWDRVDGEQYF. Written as DNA, the CDR3 is TGCGCCAGCAGCTGGGACAGGGTGGATGGCGAGCAGTACTTC.

The chain employs TRBV5-4 and TRBJ1-1; TRBD1 matches 11 bases. Germline loops: CDR1 SGHNT, CDR2 YYREEE (reference sequence). The CDR3 extends over 14 amino acids. V dropped 6 bases and J dropped 8; count of bases not matched to a gene: 9. CDR3 region: CASIPRTGGSEAFF. Written as DNA, the CDR3 is TGTGCCAGCATCCCACGGACAGGGGGCTCAGAAGCTTTCTTT. The full variable domain, completed using reference TRBV5-4 and TRBJ1-1, is ETGVTQSPTHLIKTRGQQVTLRCSSQSGHNTVSWYQQALGQGPQFIFQYYREEENGRGNFPPRFSGLQFPNYSSELNVNALELDDSALYLCASIPRTGGSEAFFGQGTRLTVV.

The J gene is TRBJ2-1, the V gene TRBV5-6; no clear D gene. The germline V and J ends were trimmed by 3 bases and 6 bases, with 4 bases remaining between them. Germline-derived CDR1 and CDR2 are SGHDT and YYEEEE. This CDR3 comprises 11 residues. DNA of the CDR3: TGTGCCAGCAGCTGGGCCAATGAGCAGTTCTTC. Translation gives CASSWANEQFF.

CDR3 in DNA: TGTGCCAGCAGCCCCTCCCCTGTGGGGGCGTCCTACGAGCAGTACTTC. It is translated as CASSPSPVGASYEQYF. The genes are TRBV9 and TRBJ2-7; maybe TRBD1 (6 bases). The CDR3 is 16 residues long. Germline CDR1 reads SGDLS; CDR2 reads YYNGEE. The V and J ends lost 4 bases and 1 base respectively, with 18 bases between them.